Presented here are 22 T cell receptor beta chains from one specimen sequenced in a study of human T cells and chemical hapten exposure. TCRdb itself ran the RACE reads through MiXCR, one entry per CDR3 protein. The sample lists tens of thousands of distinct CDR3 sequences, approximately 12% occurring once. Documented time point: patch test 3, about 24 weeks after DPC sensitization. The treatment was: therapeutic diphenylcyclopropenone sensitization with weekly scalp DPC. The sequencing here drew on whole blood, taken in connection with sensitization to the hapten diphenylcyclopropenone (DPC). The origin of the receptors is a woman in her fifties or sixties with alopecia areata. Some clones in this sample may be carry-over from other donors' samples.

This clonotype was seen many times. The V gene is TRBV18, the J gene TRBJ1-1; 11 positions agree with TRBD1. This CDR3 region has 16 residues. The trim removed 3 bases at V and 0 bases at J, leaving 3 bases unmatched. The germline gives CDR1 KGHSH, CDR2 LQKENI. CDR3 in DNA: TGTGCCAGCTCACCGGACAGGGGGCGCATGAACACTGAAGCTTTCTTT. It yields the protein CASSPDRGRMNTEAFF.

Ten or more counts support this clonotype. This rearrangement joins TRBV9 to TRBJ1-3; tentatively, D is TRBD1 (5 bases). Germline values: CDR1 SGDLS, CDR2 YYNGEE. CDR3 length equals 17 residues. Trimming stripped 2 bases from V and 3 bases from J, with 18 bases between. CDR3 amino acids: CASSVGQGGDFGNTIYF. For the CDR3, the DNA is TGTGCCAGCAGCGTGGGCCAGGGCGGGGACTTTGGAAACACCATATATTTT.

This clonotype was found a few times. This chain joins TRBV6-2 or TRBV6-3 and TRBJ2-1, with TRBD2 identical over 10 bases. The CDR3 is 19 residues long. Trimming removed 0 bases from V and 8 bases from J; junction bases left unmatched: 16. Germline lookup yields CDR1 MNHEY and CDR2 SVGEGT. The CDR3 DNA is TGTGCCAGCAGTTACTCGACGGGTGCGGGGACTAGCGCCATACATGAGCAGTTCTTC. Its translation: CASSYSTGAGTSAIHEQFF.

About this clonotype: One junction end disagrees with the germline gene, perhaps due to a read error. J is TRBJ2-7 and V is TRBV18; tentatively, D is TRBD1 or TRBD2 (5 bases each). CDR1 and CDR2 (germline): KGHSH, LQKENI. The CDR3 spans 13 residues. CDR3 sequence (DNA): TGTGCCAGCACACCAAGGGACCTCCGGGAGCAGTACTTC. The encoded protein is CASTPRDLREQYF.

V and J are TRBV6-1 and TRBJ2-3, with a tentative D call TRBD2 (5 bases). The CDR3 runs to 15 residues. V lost 6 bases, J lost 4 bases, and 17 bases lay in between. The germline CDR1 and CDR2 sequences are MNHNS and SASEGT. The CDR3 DNA is TGTGCCAGCAGCCAAGACGGGGTAGCTCCAGATACGCAGTATTTT. Its translation is CASSQDGVAPDTQYF.

This clonotype has more than one count but fewer than ten. The chain joins TRBV12-3 or TRBV12-4 to TRBJ2-7; 7 bases map to TRBD2. The ends lost 2 bases at V and 3 bases at J; junction bases unmatched: 7. The CDR3 has 15 residues. DNA of the CDR3: TGTGCCAGCAGTTTATTGTCTAGCGGTATCTACGAGCAGTACTTC. Encoded protein: CASSLLSSGIYEQYF.

The rearrangement links TRBV28 to TRBJ1-1; D gene ambiguous. CDR3 length: 11 amino acids. Trimming left V 11 bases short and J 6 bases short, with 13 bases between. The germline V gene has CDR1 MDHEN and CDR2 SYDVKM. The CDR3 bases are TGTGCCGGTGGGAGGGCACCTGAAGCTTTCTTT. It specifies CAGGRAPEAFF.

The sample holds many counts of this clonotype. The gene calls are TRBV27 and TRBJ1-1; D is unclear. The germline V and J ends were trimmed by 4 bases and 4 bases, with 19 bases remaining between them. The CDR3 is made up of 16 amino acids. CDR1 is MNHEY and CDR2 is SMNVEV in the germline V gene (reference sequence). The CDR3 spells CASSSPGFPGSTEAFF. The CDR3 DNA reads TGTGCCAGCAGTTCCCCCGGCTTCCCCGGGTCCACTGAAGCTTTCTTT.

This clonotype appeared a few times. J is TRBJ2-1 and V is TRBV9; 8 nucleotides align to TRBD2. With 4 bases clipped from V and 9 bases from J, the junction kept 12 bases outside the gene matches. The CDR3 is 15 residues long. Germline V CDR1 and CDR2: SGDLS, YYNGEE. The CDR3 DNA is TGTGCCAGCAGCCTGCTGGCGGGGGGTTCGGGTGAGCAGTTCTTC. Protein sequence: CASSLLAGGSGEQFF.

The J gene is TRBJ1-2, the V gene TRBV18, with a weak D call TRBD1 (5 bases). The CDR3 totals 14 residues. CDR1 KGHSH and CDR2 LQKENI come from the germline V gene. V gave up 2 bases and J gave up 4 bases, with 11 bases separating them. The CDR3 loop reads CASSPKEGAYGYTF. CDR3 nucleotides: TGTGCCAGCTCACCAAAGGAAGGGGCCTATGGCTACACCTTC.

The chain joins TRBV27 to TRBJ2-3; 10 bases are a match to TRBD2. This CDR3 is built from 18 residues. Germline-derived CDR1 and CDR2 are MNHEY and SMNVEV (reference sequence). The V gene end was trimmed by 1 base and the J gene end by 1 base; junction bases not matched to a gene: 8. The CDR3 sequence is CASSLYKAGGPGTDTQYF. CDR3 sequence (DNA): TGTGCCAGCAGTTTATACAAAGCGGGAGGGCCGGGCACAGATACGCAGTATTTT.

This clonotype came up a few times. V is TRBV6-5 and J is TRBJ2-3; D remains ambiguous. Trimming stripped 2 bases from V and 2 bases from J, with 11 bases between. The CDR3 loop spans 15 amino acids. Germline V gives CDR1 MNHEY, CDR2 SVGAGI. The CDR3 spells CASSYQARATDTQYF. In DNA, the CDR3 is TGTGCCAGCAGTTACCAAGCTCGGGCCACAGATACGCAGTATTTT.

This clonotype has at least ten counts. This sequence joins TRBV29-1 and TRBJ2-2; D is possibly TRBD1 (6 bases). This CDR3 is 14 amino acids long. The V end lost 4 bases, the J end lost 1 base, and 10 bases lay between the germline ends. Germline CDR1 and CDR2: SQVTM and ANQGSEA. As DNA, the CDR3 is TGCAGCGTTGTTAAGGACAGGAACACCGGGGAGCTGTTTTTT. It translates to CSVVKDRNTGELFF.

The chain carries TRBV6-1 and TRBJ2-7, with TRBD2 identical over 7 bases. J gave up 4 bases and V 0 bases, and 6 bases lay outside the gene matches. The CDR3 totals 15 residues. Germline CDR1 MNHNS, CDR2 SASEGT. The CDR3 reads CASSEATSLLYEQYF. The CDR3 nucleotides are TGTGCCAGCAGTGAAGCGACTAGCCTTCTATACGAGCAGTACTTC.

This clonotype came up a few times. The rearrangement joins TRBV6-5 to TRBJ2-3; D perhaps matches TRBD2 (5 bases). V lost 0 bases to trimming and J lost 4 bases, with 14 bases between them. The CDR3 is made up of 16 amino acids. Germline-derived CDR1 and CDR2 are MNHEY and SVGAGI. CDR3 DNA: TGTGCCAGCAGTTACTCGAGGAGGAAGAGGGCAGATACGCAGTATTTT. Its translation: CASSYSRRKRADTQYF.

Concerning this clonotype itself: A read error may explain this, as a much larger clone is one base away. V and J are TRBV20-1 and TRBJ1-1, with D unresolved. This CDR3 is built from 17 residues. Germline V CDR1 and CDR2: DFQATT, SNEGSKA (reference sequence). DNA for the CDR3: TGCAATGCTAGACCCTGGACCGCCAACACCTTGAACACTGAAGCTTTCTTT. Protein sequence: CNARPWTANTLNTEAFF.

The chain couples TRBV28 to TRBJ2-7; 9 bases are a match to TRBD1. Germline V gene sequence: CDR1 MDHEN, CDR2 SYDVKM. The J segment lost 3 bases and the V segment lost 4 bases, leaving 7 bases of the junction unmatched. The CDR3 consists of 15 residues. For the CDR3, the DNA is TGTGCCAGCAGTTCCCCCGGGACAGGGAGCTACGAGCAGTACTTC. Its translation: CASSSPGTGSYEQYF.

This clonotype appeared many times. This sequence joins TRBV4-1 and TRBJ1-6; possibly TRBD1 for D (5 bases). Germline V gene sequence: CDR1 MGHRA, CDR2 YSYEKL. The CDR3 covers 17 residues. Trimming took 4 bases from V and 6 from J, leaving 19 bases between them. CDR3 sequence reads: CASSRPTGESLNSPLHF. The CDR3 DNA follows: TGCGCCAGCAGCCGGCCGACGGGGGAGTCTCTTAATTCACCCCTCCACTTT.

The CDR3 is CASSYLAGTAGELFF. As DNA, the CDR3 is TGTGCCAGCAGTTACTTGGCCGGGACAGCCGGGGAGCTGTTTTTT. The chain carries TRBV6-5 and TRBJ2-2; TRBD1 agrees at 7 bases. The CDR3 is 15 amino acids. V dropped 1 base and J dropped 6; count of bases not matched to a gene: 5. Germline-derived CDR1 and CDR2 are MNHEY and SVGAGI.

The V gene is TRBV28, the J gene TRBJ2-3; 9 bases are a match to TRBD2. After removal of 5 bases from V and 0 bases from J, the junction contained 9 bases not matched to a gene. This CDR3 contains 17 residues. Germline loops: CDR1 MDHEN, CDR2 SYDVKM. The CDR3: CASSPHSSGDSTDTQYF. As DNA, the CDR3 is TGTGCCAGCAGTCCTCATTCTAGCGGGGATAGCACAGATACGCAGTATTTT.

This clonotype showed up just a few times. The chain is built from TRBV7-2 and TRBJ1-5, with D perhaps TRBD1 (6 bases). V was clipped by 1 base and J by 0 bases, with 13 bases between them. The CDR3 is 17 amino acids. Germline values: CDR1 SGHTA, CDR2 FQGNSA. Here the CDR3 DNA reads TGTGCCAGCAGCTTAGTACCGGGACAAACTAGCAATCAGCCCCAGCATTTT. Protein sequence: CASSLVPGQTSNQPQHF.

This clonotype was detected ten times or more. This chain joins TRBV5-1 and TRBJ2-3, with D possibly being TRBD2 (5 bases). With 4 bases removed from V and 2 bases from J, the gap between germline ends came to 17 bases. Per germline, CDR1 SGHRS and CDR2 YFSETQ. The CDR3 has 16 residues. The CDR3: CASSLLGERITDTQYF. The CDR3 region has the DNA TGCGCCAGCAGCCTTCTGGGCGAGCGGATCACAGATACGCAGTATTTT.